This TCR beta chain derives from a study of blood T cell dynamics during melanoma immunotherapy (TCRdb year 2020). Background on the whole study: Patients with metastatic melanoma were treated with first-line pembrolizumab or nivolumab plus ipilimumab as standard of care in the United Kingdom. To find early correlates of response, peripheral T cell receptor repertoires were profiled in metastatic melanoma patients before and after one cycle of checkpoint inhibitor therapy. The training cohort was made up of consecutive patients, while a further independent group of patients from the same centre was pooled to form an external validation set.

Every bulk PBMC sample had a fixed 350 ng of DNA loaded. TCR beta CDR3 sequences were amplified from genomic DNA with the immunoSEQ TCRb Assay kit following manufacturer instructions. The KAPA Library Quantification Kit for Illumina platforms was used to quantify the pooled libraries by qPCR. Pooled libraries were clustered at about 0.55-1.2 pM and sequenced on an Illumina NextSeq 500. On the authors' methods: Analysis of the TCR data relied on immunoSEQ ANALYZER and the R LymphoSeq package. A rearrangement efficiency score was calculated as productive divided by the sum of productive and non-productive CDR3 sequences. Clonality was measured with the Gini coefficient and diversity with the Renyi index at alpha=1, and both measures were compared pairwise between timepoints within each patient. Clonal relatedness used an edit distance of 3, and repertoire similarity used the Bhattacharyya coefficient, both computed in LymphoSeq. To classify response, a linear discriminant analysis based on week-3 changes in clonality and diversity was built using the R MASS and caret packages. This immuneACCESS table, as held by TCRdb, lists in-frame sequences with V and J called but not all clones. Of the missing ones, under half trace to an unresolved V gene in checked studies; the others have no known cause. V, J and clone size reflect that table, while D and trimming were determined from the DNA. The sample includes 13,000 to 15,000 clones, with around 90% observed a single time. The leading ten clones occupy approximately 0.92% of the sample.

With respect to this clone: What antigen it recognizes has not been identified. A junction boundary mismatches the germline segment, possibly from a read error.

What this sample's time point label stands for: week 3, after first cycle of checkpoint inhibitor. Blood was sampled before treatment (T0) and at week 3 (W3), after the first cycle of checkpoint blockade. Except for a couple of patients with rapid clinical progression, response was assessed 12 weeks after the first infusion by RECIST 1.1; disease control meant complete response, partial response or stable disease. Patients with prior systemic cancer treatment, concomitant immunosuppressant therapy or synchronous other active malignancies were excluded. Both bulk PBMC and plasma cell-free DNA were sequenced for TCR beta so that circulating cells and T cell turnover could be tracked. PBMC were isolated from blood with Lymphoprep and SepMate tubes, followed by red cell lysis. QIAamp DNA Blood Mini kits were used to extract DNA from both PBMC and sorted T cell subsets. The germline V gene (reference sequence) sets CDR1 to SGHNT and CDR2 to YYREEE. The CDR3 runs 13 amino acids, cysteine and phenylalanine included. The retained sequence is limited to the CDR3, 39 bases, with the frame set at the first base.

Beyond this particular receptor, the publication reports: The relatively small sample size was acknowledged as something that could potentially limit how far the results can be generalized. Patients who later achieved disease control showed a bifurcated PBMC repertoire reorganization at W3, with increased clonality or increased diversity, unlike progressors. Whether the T cell clones driving repertoire changes were melanoma-specific or reflected general immune activation could not be determined in the study.

This chain joins TRBV5-4 to TRBJ2-7, with TRBD2 as a weak D call on 5 bases. This TCR came from a human donor with melanoma. The sequencing here drew on blood, taken from a patient treated with checkpoint blockade. In nucleotide form, the sequence is TGTGCCAGCAGCTTGGCGGGTGCGACTATCCGAGACTTC. This is translated as CASSLAGATIRDF.